Detailed here is one T cell receptor (beta chain). A read error may produce the germline difference seen at one junction end. Germline lookup yields CDR1 LNHNV and CDR2 YYDKDF (reference sequence). CDR3 length: 15 amino acids. This entry is derived from a study of T cells in Graves' hyperthyroidism and ophthalmopathy. These patients, aged 18 to 65, had recently diagnosed hyperthyroidism lasting under 2 months. Amplification targeted TCR beta CDR3 regions from RNA transcripts. The HTBI primer set drove a first-round RT-PCR of the TCR CDR3. TCRdb called the multiplex PCR reads again in MiXCR, with one record for every CDR3 protein. The table lists about 400,000 distinct CDR3 sequences, about a sixth of them singletons.

This TCR was recovered from a woman in her late teens or twenties with Graves' hyperthyroidism that later progressed to Graves' ophthalmopathy. The chain links TRBV15 to TRBJ1-5; D possibly corresponds to TRBD1 (6 bases). Sequenced sample: blood. CDR3 DNA: TGTGCCACCAGCAGAGAGGGGGACAACAATCAGCGCCAGCATTTT. It yields the protein CATSREGDNNQRQHF.